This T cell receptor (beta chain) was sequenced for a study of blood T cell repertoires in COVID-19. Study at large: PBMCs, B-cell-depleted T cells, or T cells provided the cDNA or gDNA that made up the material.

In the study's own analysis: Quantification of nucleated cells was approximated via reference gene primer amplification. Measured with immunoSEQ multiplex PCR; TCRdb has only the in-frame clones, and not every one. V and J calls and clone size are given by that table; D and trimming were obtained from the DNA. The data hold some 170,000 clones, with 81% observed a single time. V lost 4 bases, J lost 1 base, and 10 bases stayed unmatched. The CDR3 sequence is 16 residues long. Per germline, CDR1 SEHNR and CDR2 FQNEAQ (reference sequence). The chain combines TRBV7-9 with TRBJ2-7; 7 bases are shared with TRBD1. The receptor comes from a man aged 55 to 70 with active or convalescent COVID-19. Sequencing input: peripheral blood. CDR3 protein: CASSSPGGTASYEQYF. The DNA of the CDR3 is TGTGCCAGCAGCTCCCCCGGTGGGACAGCATCCTACGAGCAGTACTTC.